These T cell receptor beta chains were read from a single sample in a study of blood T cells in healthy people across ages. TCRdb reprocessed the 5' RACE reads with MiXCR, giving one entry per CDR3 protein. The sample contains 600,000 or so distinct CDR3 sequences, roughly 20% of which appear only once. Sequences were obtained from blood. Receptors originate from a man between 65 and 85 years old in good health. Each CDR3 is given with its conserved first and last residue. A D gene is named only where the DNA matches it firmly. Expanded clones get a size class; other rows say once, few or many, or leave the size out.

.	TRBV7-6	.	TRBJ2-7	CASSLGGDSSAYEQYF	TGTGCCAGCAGCTTAGGAGGGGACTCCTCCGCCTACGAGCAGTACTTC
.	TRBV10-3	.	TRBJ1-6	CAISAMAGMGSPLHF	TGTGCCATCAGCGCCATGGCGGGAATGGGTTCACCCCTCCACTTT
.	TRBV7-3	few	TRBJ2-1	CASSRTRTDEQFF	TGTGCCAGCAGCCGGACCAGGACCGATGAGCAGTTCTTC
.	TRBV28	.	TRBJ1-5	CASSTTVSVQVLNQPQHF	TGTGCCAGCAGTACTACAGTGTCAGTGCAGGTCCTCAATCAGCCCCAGCATTTT
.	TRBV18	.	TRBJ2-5	CASSGFVNQETQYF	TGTGCCAGCTCGGGGTTTGTAAATCAAGAGACCCAGTACTTC
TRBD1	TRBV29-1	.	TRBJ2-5	CSVDQSGTGFETQYF	TGCAGCGTCGACCAATCCGGGACAGGGTTTGAGACCCAGTACTTC
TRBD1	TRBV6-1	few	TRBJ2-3	CASSAGGAGTDTQYF	TGTGCCAGCAGTGCAGGGGGCGCGGGTACAGATACGCAGTATTTT
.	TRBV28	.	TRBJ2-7	CASSFGTAGVDYEQYF	TGTGCCAGCAGCTTCGGGACAGCGGGCGTCGATTACGAGCAGTACTTC
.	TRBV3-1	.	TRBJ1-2	CASSQVNYGYTF	TGTGCCAGCAGCCAAGTTAACTATGGCTACACCTTC
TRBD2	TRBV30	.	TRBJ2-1	CAWSVRAGGTYNEQFF	TGTGCCTGGAGTGTAAGGGCGGGAGGGACCTACAACGAGCAGTTCTTC
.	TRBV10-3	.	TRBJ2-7	CAIHGGLETSKLYF	TGTGCCATCCATGGGGGACTGGAAACCTCTAAGCTGTACTTC
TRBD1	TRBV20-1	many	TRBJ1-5	CSATTGGDLNQPQHF	TGCAGTGCTACGACAGGGGGAGACCTCAATCAGCCCCAGCATTTT
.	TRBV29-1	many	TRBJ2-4	CSVVVRDLAKNIQYF	TGCAGCGTTGTTGTCCGGGATCTAGCCAAAAACATTCAGTACTTC
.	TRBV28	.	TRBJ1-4	CASSLYLEFPDEKLFF	TGTGCCAGCAGTTTATATCTCGAGTTCCCCGATGAAAAACTGTTTTTT
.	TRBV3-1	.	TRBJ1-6	CASSQGAGLSDNSPLHF	TGTGCCAGCAGCCAAGGGGCAGGGCTCTCGGATAATTCACCCCTCCACTTT